This record concerns one TCR beta chain sequence. The antigen is undetermined. The sample is drawn from a study of OX40 agonist ivuxolimab in advanced cancers. Background on the study: Clinicians treated patients with ivuxolimab, an agonistic anti-OX40 (CD134) antibody. Of mixed ages from about 23 to 85 and averaging approximately 60 years, the group was 65% to 85% male.

The table came from immunoSEQ multiplex PCR; TCRdb's copy has only in-frame clones and leaves some out. Seen here are around 40,000 clones, 70% to 85% observed once, and the top ten hold roughly 20%. Study outcomes and limitations: Expanded clones were, on average, more numerous in CD8+ T cells than in CD4+. Clonal expansion by week 6 occurred in CD4+ and CD8+ blood T cells (at 0.1 to 3.0 mg/kg).

The CDR3 is made up of 15 amino acids. CDR1 is SEHNR and CDR2 is FQNEAQ in the germline V gene (reference sequence). Trimming stripped 5 bases from V and 0 bases from J, with 11 bases between. The TCR originated in an adult with an advanced solid tumor such as melanoma, head and neck, liver or kidney cancer. The starting material was CD4+ or CD8+ T cells sorted from blood, obtained in a trial of the OX40 agonist ivuxolimab. The rearrangement links TRBV7-9 to TRBJ1-3; D gene unclear. Written as DNA, the CDR3 is TGTGCCAGCAGCCCGGGTCAAGCCTCTGGAAACACCATATATTTT. It codes for CASSPGQASGNTIYF.